The 23 T cell receptor beta chains reported below all come from one sample, sequenced in a study of CD8 T cells in ankylosing spondylitis. TCRdb reprocessed the 5' RACE reads via MiXCR and lists one record per CDR3 protein. The sample lists about 360,000 distinct CDR3 sequences, roughly 14% seen once, with 0.9% to 1.2% in the top ten. The sequenced sample consisted of blood, either unsorted or a sorted T cell fraction (not recorded which). All receptors derive from a male donor with ankylosing spondylitis or in good health (not recorded which).

This clonotype has just a few counts. The rearrangement uses TRBV29-1 and TRBJ1-2; weak D call: TRBD1 (6 bases). CDR1 is SQVTM, CDR2 ANQGSEA, per germline. Trimming pared 8 bases from V and 8 bases from J, leaving 18 bases between. The CDR3 is made up of 12 amino acids. CDR3 in amino acids: CSFTLGDTGYTF. For the CDR3, the DNA is TGCAGCTTCACCCTGGGGGACACCGGCTACACCTTC.

The chain combines TRBV10-3 with TRBJ2-5, with TRBD1 matching over 7 bases. V gave up 5 bases and J gave up 1 base; unmatched junction bases: 1. The CDR3 consists of 13 residues. CDR1 is ENHRY, CDR2 SYGVKD, per germline. The DNA for the CDR3 is TGTGCCATCAGTCGGGACAGCCAAGAGACCCAGTACTTC. Its protein product is CAISRDSQETQYF.

The V gene is TRBV4-1, the J gene TRBJ2-7; TRBD2 matches at 7 bases. Germline CDR1 and CDR2: MGHRA and YSYEKL. V gave up 1 base and J gave up 1 base; unmatched junction bases: 7. CDR3 length: 16 residues. CDR3 DNA sequence: TGCGCCAGCAGCCAAGGCCGAGCGGGGAATTCCTACGAGCAGTACTTC. Encoded protein: CASSQGRAGNSYEQYF.

CDR3 DNA: TGTGCCAGCTCACCAGATCAGGGGGCAAACACTGAAGCTTTCTTT. Its translation is CASSPDQGANTEAFF. The genes are TRBV18 and TRBJ1-1; TRBD1 matches 8 bases. V lost 2 bases to trimming and J lost 2 bases; unmatched junction nucleotides: 4. Looked up from germline, CDR1 is KGHSH and CDR2 is LQKENI. CDR3 length: 15 residues.

Many counts were recorded for this clonotype. The chain uses TRBV29-1 and TRBJ1-3; D unclear. Trimming removed 4 bases from V and 0 bases from J, with 7 bases in between. In germline, CDR1 is SQVTM, CDR2 ANQGSEA. This CDR3 contains 13 residues. The CDR3 DNA sequence: TGCAGCGTTGGGGTCAGCTCTGGAAACACCATATATTTT. Its protein product is CSVGVSSGNTIYF.

Only a few counts were recorded for this clonotype. This sequence joins TRBV12-3 or TRBV12-4 and TRBJ2-1; no clear D. This CDR3 spans 12 amino acids. Trimming stripped 0 bases from V and 12 bases from J, with 9 bases between. In DNA, the CDR3 is TGTGCCAGCAGTTTAGCTAGGACCTCGCAGTTCTTC. Translation gives CASSLARTSQFF.

This clonotype occurred many times. The rearrangement joins TRBV5-1 to TRBJ1-6; 8 bases align to TRBD1. With V trimmed by 5 bases and J by 8 bases, 6 bases remained unmatched. Germline lookup yields CDR1 SGHRS and CDR2 YFSETQ. This CDR3 comprises 14 residues. The CDR3 loop is CASRIDRGHSPLHF. In DNA form, the CDR3 reads TGCGCCAGCAGGATAGACAGGGGTCATTCACCCCTCCACTTT.

This clonotype was found many times. The chain employs TRBV4-1 and TRBJ2-1; D is undetermined. Germline values: CDR1 MGHRA, CDR2 YSYEKL. Trimming cost V 0 bases and J 10 bases, with 10 bases left between them. The CDR3 is 13 amino acids. In DNA, the CDR3 is TGCGCCAGCAGCCAAGATGGCATAAAGGAGCAGTTCTTC. Translating it yields CASSQDGIKEQFF.

In its sample, this clonotype was seen a few times. The chain combines TRBV15 with TRBJ1-4; weak D call: TRBD1 (5 bases). This CDR3 is built from 14 residues. The V gene lost 0 bases and the J gene lost 8 bases, with 10 bases spanning the gap. Germline V gene sequence: CDR1 LNHNV, CDR2 YYDKDF (reference sequence). As DNA, the CDR3 is TGTGCCACCAGCAGAGATGGGGGGGACGAAAAACTGTTTTTT. Its protein product is CATSRDGGDEKLFF.

This clonotype came up a few times. The chain links TRBV4-1 to TRBJ1-2, with a possible D match to TRBD1 (6 bases). Germline CDR1 reads MGHRA; CDR2 reads YSYEKL. The CDR3 covers 16 residues. The germline V and J ends were trimmed by 1 base and 2 bases, with 14 bases remaining between them. In DNA form, the CDR3 reads TGCGCCAGCAGCCAAGTAGGGGGGCAGATAAACTATGGCTACACCTTC. Encoded protein: CASSQVGGQINYGYTF.

This chain joins TRBV12-3 or TRBV12-4 and TRBJ2-3; D ambiguous. This CDR3 region has 13 residues. Trimming left V 1 base short and J 8 bases short, with 10 bases between. The CDR3 DNA sequence: TGTGCCAGCAGTTTAGGTGCGAAAAGTACGCAGTATTTT. As protein: CASSLGAKSTQYF.

The chain links TRBV20-1 to TRBJ2-3, with D maybe TRBD2 (5 bases). The CDR3 totals 14 residues. The germline gives CDR1 DFQATT, CDR2 SNEGSKA (reference sequence). With 0 bases removed from V and 5 bases from J, the gap between germline ends came to 12 bases. The CDR3, as DNA: TGCAGTGCTAGAGATACTCGGGATGGAGATACGCAGTATTTT. Translating it yields CSARDTRDGDTQYF.

The genes are TRBV20-1 and TRBJ2-5; TRBD2 agrees at 8 bases. Germline V CDR1 and CDR2: DFQATT, SNEGSKA (reference sequence). The CDR3 contains 15 residues. V lost 5 bases, J lost 1 base, and 9 bases stayed unmatched. The CDR3 coding sequence is TGCAGTGCTTCGACCCCTAGCGGGTCCCAAGAGACCCAGTACTTC. This encodes CSASTPSGSQETQYF.

This clonotype was observed at least ten times. CDR3 DNA sequence: TGTGCCAGCAGCTTAGGGCTGGCGAACACCGGGGAGCTGTTTTTT. It yields the protein CASSLGLANTGELFF. The chain carries TRBV7-2 and TRBJ2-2; D gene unclear. With 1 base removed from V and 0 bases from J, the gap between germline ends came to 6 bases. Germline V gene lookup returns CDR1 SGHTA and CDR2 FQGNSA. The CDR3 runs 15 residues.

This sequence joins TRBV9 and TRBJ2-3; D is ambiguous. The CDR3 runs 13 residues. Germline CDR1 reads SGDLS; CDR2 reads YYNGEE. The V end was cut by 0 bases, the J end by 3 bases, with 5 bases between. This chain's CDR3 is CASSVGVTDTQYF. Here the CDR3 DNA reads TGTGCCAGCAGCGTAGGAGTGACAGATACGCAGTATTTT.

This clonotype was seen a handful of times. The genes are TRBV19 and TRBJ2-1; 10 nucleotides match TRBD1. Germline CDR1 and CDR2: LNHDA and SQIVND (reference sequence). V was pared by 4 bases and J by 4 bases, with 7 bases of the junction left unmatched. This CDR3 has 16 residues. In nucleotides, the CDR3 is TGTGCCAGTAGTAGGACCGGGACAGGGGCGTACAATGAGCAGTTCTTC. As protein: CASSRTGTGAYNEQFF.

This clonotype has only a few counts. The gene calls are TRBV3-1 and TRBJ1-2; 9 bases match TRBD1. This CDR3 region has 14 residues. Germline CDR1 reads LGHDT; CDR2 reads YNNKEL (reference sequence). V lost 5 bases, J lost 5 bases, and 6 bases stayed unmatched. CDR3 sequence reads: CASSAQGAGYGYTF. In DNA, the CDR3 is TGTGCCAGCAGCGCACAGGGGGCGGGATATGGCTACACCTTC.

The J gene is TRBJ2-5, the V gene TRBV29-1; 7 bases fit TRBD1. Germline CDR1 SQVTM, CDR2 ANQGSEA. Trimming at V came to 2 bases and at J to 5 bases, leaving 5 bases not matched to a gene. This CDR3 has 13 residues. The CDR3 bases are TGCAGCGTTGAAAGGGGGCTGATGGAGACCCAGTACTTC. This encodes CSVERGLMETQYF.

This clonotype occurred a few times. The chain combines TRBV6-5 with TRBJ1-1; tentatively, D is TRBD1 (5 bases). From germline, CDR1 is MNHEY and CDR2 SVGAGI. With 0 bases removed from V and 3 bases from J, the gap between germline ends came to 20 bases. This CDR3 contains 18 residues. The CDR3 DNA follows: TGTGCCAGCAGTTACTCGACCAGGGCTATCGTACGGGACACTGAAGCTTTCTTT. It encodes CASSYSTRAIVRDTEAFF.

This clonotype was observed at least ten times. In nucleotides, the CDR3 is TGTGCCAGCAGTTTTCGGGACAGGGGTTCCCCCCAGCATTTT. It specifies CASSFRDRGSPQHF. The rearrangement uses TRBV12-3 or TRBV12-4 and TRBJ1-5; 10 positions agree with TRBD1. The CDR3 sequence is 14 residues long. Trimming cost V 3 bases and J 10 bases; bases outside gene matches: 6.

The chain uses TRBV10-2 and TRBJ1-5; no firm D call. The germline V and J ends were trimmed by 3 bases and 4 bases, with 1 base remaining between them. The CDR3 sequence is 11 residues long. The germline CDR1 and CDR2 sequences are WSHSY and SAAADI. This CDR3 is CASSDNQPQHF. The CDR3 DNA reads as TGCGCCAGCAGTGATAATCAGCCCCAGCATTTT.

In this sample, this clonotype turned up a few times. The chain couples TRBV11-2 to TRBJ2-2, with D possibly being TRBD2 (5 bases). The CDR3 covers 15 residues. V lost 5 bases to trimming and J lost 1 base, with 11 bases between them. Germline CDR1 is SGHAT and CDR2 is FQNNGV. Here the CDR3 DNA reads TGTGCCAGCAGCACCGGGGAAGGGAACACCGGGGAGCTGTTTTTT. Residues: CASSTGEGNTGELFF. Looking up the rest from reference TRBV11-2 and TRBJ2-2 gives the full variable domain: EAGVAQSPRYKIIEKRQSVAFWCNPISGHATLYWYQQILGQGPKLLIQFQNNGVVDDSQLPKDRFSAERLKGVDSTLKIQPAKLEDSAVYLCASSTGEGNTGELFFGEGSRLTVL.

CDR3 sequence: CASSQGGRGAQYF. CDR3 nucleotide sequence: TGTGCCAGCAGCCAAGGGGGCAGGGGTGCCCAGTACTTC. V is TRBV3-1 and J is TRBJ2-5; weak D call: TRBD1 (6 bases). The germline CDR1 and CDR2 sequences are LGHDT and YNNKEL (reference sequence). Trimming removed 1 base at V and 9 bases at J, with 12 bases between. The length of the CDR3 is 13 residues.